This T cell receptor beta chain was captured in a study of persistence of HIV-infected CD4 T cells. Whole-study context: Blood samples, up to roughly 200 mL, came from multiple time points, except a couple of leukapheresis donors sampled once. Overall study findings and caveats: Compared with CD3/CD28-stimulated cells, CMV- and Gag-responding cells showed lower TCRbeta richness. TCR oligoclonality correlated with proviral oligoclonality in the same sorted populations.

Lysates of CMV-infected fibroblasts at around 9.1 ug/mL stimulated these cells. Responding CD4+ T cells were sorted by upregulation of both CD40 ligand and CD69. Anti-CD28/CD49d costimulation, CD40-blocking antibody and enfuvirtide were given to CD8-depleted PBMCs for about 19 hours. The libraries were made with immunoSEQ version 4 in survey mode. Method: immunoSEQ multiplex PCR; TCRdb's copy keeps in-frame clones and lacks some. The table records some 7,000 clones, 75% to 85% of them present only once. This clone has more than one count but fewer than ten. Its antigen remains unidentified. The CDR3 totals 12 residues. V gave up 6 bases and J gave up 4 bases; unmatched junction bases: 3. Germline V gene lookup returns CDR1 SQVTM and CDR2 ANQGSEA.

The sample was CD4+ T cells sorted from PBMCs after approximately 20-hour stimulation, taken from a patient who received antiretroviral therapy. This sequence joins TRBV29-1 and TRBJ1-1, with 9 bases matching TRBD1. This receptor was taken from an adult woman with HIV who was CMV-seropositive. The CDR3 DNA is TGCAGCGTCAGGACAGGGGCCACTGAAGCTTTCTTT. Protein sequence: CSVRTGATEAFF.